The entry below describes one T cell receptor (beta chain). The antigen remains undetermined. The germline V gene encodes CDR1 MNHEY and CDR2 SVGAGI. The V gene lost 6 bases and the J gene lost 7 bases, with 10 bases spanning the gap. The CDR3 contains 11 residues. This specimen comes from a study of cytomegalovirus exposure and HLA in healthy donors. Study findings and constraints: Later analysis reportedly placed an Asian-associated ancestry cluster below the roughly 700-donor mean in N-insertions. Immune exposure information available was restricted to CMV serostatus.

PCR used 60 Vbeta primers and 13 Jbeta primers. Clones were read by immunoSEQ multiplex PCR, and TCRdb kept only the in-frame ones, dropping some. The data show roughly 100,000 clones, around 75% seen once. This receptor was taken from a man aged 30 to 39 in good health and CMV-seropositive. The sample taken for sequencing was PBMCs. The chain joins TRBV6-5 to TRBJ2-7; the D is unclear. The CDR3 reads CASRSLGEQYF. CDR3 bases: TGTGCCAGCAGGTCCCTAGGAGAGCAGTACTTC.